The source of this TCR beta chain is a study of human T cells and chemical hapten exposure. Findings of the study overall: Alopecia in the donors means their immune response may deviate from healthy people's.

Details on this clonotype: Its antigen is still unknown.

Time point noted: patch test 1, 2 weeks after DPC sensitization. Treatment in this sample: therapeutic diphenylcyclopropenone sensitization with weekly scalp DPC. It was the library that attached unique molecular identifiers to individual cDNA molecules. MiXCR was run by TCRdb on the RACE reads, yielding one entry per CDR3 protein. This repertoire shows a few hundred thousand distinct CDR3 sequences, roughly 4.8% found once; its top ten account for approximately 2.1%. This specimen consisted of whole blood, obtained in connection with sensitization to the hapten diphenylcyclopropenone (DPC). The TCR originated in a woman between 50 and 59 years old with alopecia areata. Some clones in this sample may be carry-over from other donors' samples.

The CDR3 is CASSPSLSGAAYGYTF. DNA for the CDR3: TGTGCCAGCAGCCCTAGTCTTTCAGGGGCCGCCTATGGCTACACCTTC. This sequence joins TRBV9 and TRBJ1-2; a weak D match, TRBD1 (6 bases). The V gene's germline CDR1 is SGDLS and CDR2 YYNGEE. CDR3 length: 16 amino acids. The ends were cut back, 4 bases at V and 4 bases at J, with 20 bases in the middle.